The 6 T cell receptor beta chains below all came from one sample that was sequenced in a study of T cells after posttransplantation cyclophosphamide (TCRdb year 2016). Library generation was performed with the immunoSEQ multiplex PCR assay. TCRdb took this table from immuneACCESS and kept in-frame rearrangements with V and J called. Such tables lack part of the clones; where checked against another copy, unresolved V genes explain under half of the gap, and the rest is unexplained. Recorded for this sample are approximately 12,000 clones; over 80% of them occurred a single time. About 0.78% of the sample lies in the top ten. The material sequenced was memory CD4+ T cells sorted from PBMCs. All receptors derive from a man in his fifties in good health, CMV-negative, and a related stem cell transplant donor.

This CDR3 is CASTRGDQETQYF. CDR3 nucleotides: TGTGCCAGCACGCGGGGGGACCAAGAGACCCAGTACTTC. The rearrangement links TRBV28 to TRBJ2-5; TRBD2 aligns across 8 bases. This CDR3 spans 13 amino acids. CDR1 and CDR2 from the germline V gene are MDHEN and SYDVKM. Germline trimming cut 7 bases from V and 0 bases from J; bases unmatched to any gene: 1.

CDR3 region: CASSFSSGRNTGELFF. The CDR3 DNA sequence: TGCGCCAGCAGCTTTTCTAGCGGGAGGAACACCGGGGAGCTGTTTTTT. V is TRBV5-1 and J is TRBJ2-2, with 10 bases aligning to TRBD2. V shed 2 bases, J shed 1 base, and the junction held 2 bases outside the gene matches. In germline, CDR1 is SGHRS, CDR2 YFSETQ. CDR3 length: 16 amino acids.

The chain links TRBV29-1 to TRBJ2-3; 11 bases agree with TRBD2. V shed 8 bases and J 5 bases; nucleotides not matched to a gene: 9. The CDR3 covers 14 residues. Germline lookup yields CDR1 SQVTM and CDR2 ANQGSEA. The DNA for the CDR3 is TGCAGCACGGTGACTAGCGGGATTATAGATACGCAGTATTTT. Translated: CSTVTSGIIDTQYF.

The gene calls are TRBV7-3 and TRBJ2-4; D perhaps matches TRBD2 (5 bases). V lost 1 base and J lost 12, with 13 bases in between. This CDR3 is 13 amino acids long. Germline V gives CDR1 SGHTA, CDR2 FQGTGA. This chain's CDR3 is CASSLNPTGSQYF. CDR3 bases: TGTGCCAGCAGCTTAAACCCCACGGGGTCTCAGTACTTC.

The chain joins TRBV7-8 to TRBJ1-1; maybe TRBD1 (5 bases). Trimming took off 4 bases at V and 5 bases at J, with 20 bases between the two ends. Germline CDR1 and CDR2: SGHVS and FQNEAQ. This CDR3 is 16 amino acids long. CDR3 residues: CASSYRPGRIGTEAFF. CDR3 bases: TGTGCCAGCAGCTACCGGCCAGGGCGAATTGGGACTGAAGCTTTCTTT.

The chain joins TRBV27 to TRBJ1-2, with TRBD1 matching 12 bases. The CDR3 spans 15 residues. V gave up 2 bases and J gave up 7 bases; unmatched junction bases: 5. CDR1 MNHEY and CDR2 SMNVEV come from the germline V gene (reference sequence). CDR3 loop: CASSLRGQGAGGYTF. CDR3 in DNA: TGTGCCAGCAGTTTAAGGGGACAGGGGGCAGGTGGCTACACCTTC.